This TCR beta chain was identified during a study of cytomegalovirus exposure and HLA in healthy donors. About the study: Most donors, 81% of some 400 genotyped, fell in the Caucasian-associated ancestry cluster. Study outcomes and limitations: An observed cluster of highly shared sequence variants was recorded as a likely sequencing artifact.

The V gene lost 2 bases and the J gene lost 4 bases, with 6 bases spanning the gap. This CDR3 contains 12 residues. CDR1 is SGHKS, CDR2 YYEKEE, per germline (reference sequence). Each donor was nominally healthy when sampled (though unrecorded immune exposures were likely). 13 Jbeta primers and 60 Vbeta primers were used for the PCR. Clones were sequenced by immunoSEQ multiplex PCR, and TCRdb holds only the in-frame ones, with some missing. There are about 150,000 clones in the sample; roughly three quarters occur only once, and around 6.7% lies in the top ten. In the case of this clone: The antigen is unknown.

Sequencing used PBMCs. This TCR was recovered from a woman aged 40 to 50 in good health and CMV-seropositive. The chain carries TRBV5-5 and TRBJ1-2, with D unclear. CDR3 coding DNA: TGTGCCAGCAGCTTTAGTCTCTATGGCTACACCTTC. Translating gives CASSFSLYGYTF.